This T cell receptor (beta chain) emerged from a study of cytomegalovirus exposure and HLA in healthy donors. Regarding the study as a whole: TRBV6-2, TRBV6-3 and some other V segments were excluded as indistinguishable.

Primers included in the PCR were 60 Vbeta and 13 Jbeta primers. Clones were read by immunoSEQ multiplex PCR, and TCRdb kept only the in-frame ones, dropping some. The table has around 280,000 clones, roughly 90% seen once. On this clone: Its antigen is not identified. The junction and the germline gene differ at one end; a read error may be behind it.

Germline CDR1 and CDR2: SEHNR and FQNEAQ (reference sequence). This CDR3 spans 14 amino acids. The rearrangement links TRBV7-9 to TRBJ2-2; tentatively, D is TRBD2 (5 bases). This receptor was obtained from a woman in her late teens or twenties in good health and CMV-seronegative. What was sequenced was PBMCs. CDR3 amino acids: CSSSLVAGTGELFF. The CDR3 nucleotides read TGTTCCAGCAGCTTGGTGGCGGGCACCGGGGAGCTGTTTTTT.